The clone carrying this T cell receptor (beta chain) was seen a few times. The antigen is undetermined. In building TCR beta libraries, iRepertoire HTBI primers were used together with Arm-PCR of CDR3 regions. One entry per CDR3 protein results from TCRdb running MiXCR on the multiplex PCR reads. The sample records 420,000 or so distinct CDR3 sequences, around a quarter being singletons. Time point noted: persistent/refractory GD, antithyroid drugs over 5 years with positive TRAb. PBMCs were the source of the RNA used for TCR sequencing. The germline V gene encodes CDR1 SGHRS and CDR2 YFSETQ. This CDR3 contains 14 residues. The trim removed 2 bases at V and 6 bases at J, leaving 4 bases unmatched. This record belongs to a study of regulatory T cells in long-lasting Graves disease. Notes on the study in general: Relative to new patients (around 1,000), persistent patients exhibited greater sharing of public clonotypes (around 2,700). A limited number of samples was an acknowledged limitation.

The gene calls are TRBV5-1 and TRBJ2-7; 11 nucleotides line up with TRBD1. The sequences come from peripheral blood mononuclear cells (PBMCs), collected when the disease was refractory, from a patient treated with antithyroid drugs. This clonotype was sampled from a female donor with Graves disease. The DNA for the CDR3 is TGCGCCAGCAGCTTAAGGACAGGGGGCGTCGAGCAGTACTTC. It translates to CASSLRTGGVEQYF.